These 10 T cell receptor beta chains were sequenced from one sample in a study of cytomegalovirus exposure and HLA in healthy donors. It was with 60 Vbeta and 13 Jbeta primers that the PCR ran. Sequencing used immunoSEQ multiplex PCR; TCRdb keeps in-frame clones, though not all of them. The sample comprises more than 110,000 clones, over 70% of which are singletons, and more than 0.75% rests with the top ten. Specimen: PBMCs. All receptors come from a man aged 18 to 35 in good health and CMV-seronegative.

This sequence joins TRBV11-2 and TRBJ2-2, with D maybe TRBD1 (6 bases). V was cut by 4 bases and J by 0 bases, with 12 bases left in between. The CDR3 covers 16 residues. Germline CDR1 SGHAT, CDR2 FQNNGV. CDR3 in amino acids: CASSWQGTPNTGELFF. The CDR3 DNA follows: TGTGCCAGCAGCTGGCAGGGGACACCGAACACCGGGGAGCTGTTTTTT.

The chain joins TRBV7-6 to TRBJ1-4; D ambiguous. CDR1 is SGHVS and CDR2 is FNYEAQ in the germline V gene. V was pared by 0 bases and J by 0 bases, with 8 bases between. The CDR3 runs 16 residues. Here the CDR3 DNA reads TGTGCCAGCAGCTTAGCCGGAAGCGCAACTAATGAAAAACTGTTTTTT. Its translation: CASSLAGSATNEKLFF.

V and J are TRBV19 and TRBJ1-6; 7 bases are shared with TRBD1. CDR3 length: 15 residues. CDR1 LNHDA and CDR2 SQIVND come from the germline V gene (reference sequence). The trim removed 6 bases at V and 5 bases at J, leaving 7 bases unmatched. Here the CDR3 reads CASRRTTGDNSPLHF. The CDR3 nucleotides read TGTGCCAGTAGAAGGACTACAGGGGATAATTCACCCCTCCACTTT.

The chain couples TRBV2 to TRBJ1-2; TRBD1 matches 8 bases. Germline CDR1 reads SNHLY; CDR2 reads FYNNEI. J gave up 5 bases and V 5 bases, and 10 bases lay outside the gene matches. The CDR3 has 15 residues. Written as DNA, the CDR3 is TGTGCCAGCAGTCTAGCCACAGGGGGTATTTATGGCTACACCTTC. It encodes CASSLATGGIYGYTF.

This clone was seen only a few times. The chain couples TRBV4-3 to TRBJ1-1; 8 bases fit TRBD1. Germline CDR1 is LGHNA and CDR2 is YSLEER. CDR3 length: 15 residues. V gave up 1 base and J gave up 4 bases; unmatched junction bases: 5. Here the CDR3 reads CASSQGGQGGTEAFF. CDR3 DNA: TGCGCCAGCAGCCAAGGAGGACAGGGCGGCACTGAAGCTTTCTTT.

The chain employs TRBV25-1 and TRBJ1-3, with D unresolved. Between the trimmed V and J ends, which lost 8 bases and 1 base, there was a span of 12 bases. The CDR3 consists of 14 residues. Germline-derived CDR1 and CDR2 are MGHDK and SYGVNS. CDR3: CASGTRDSGNTIYF. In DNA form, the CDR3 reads TGTGCCAGCGGCACGAGGGATTCTGGAAACACCATATATTTT.

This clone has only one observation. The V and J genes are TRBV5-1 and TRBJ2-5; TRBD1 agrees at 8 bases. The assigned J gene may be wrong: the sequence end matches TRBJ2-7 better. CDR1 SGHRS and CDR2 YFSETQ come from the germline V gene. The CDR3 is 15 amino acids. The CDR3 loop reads CASSLITGGSYEQYF. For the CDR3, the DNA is TGCGCCAGCAGCTTAATTACAGGGGGCTCCTACGAGCAGTACTTC.

The CDR3 nucleotides read TGTGCCAGCAGCCATGAGGACATTATCGCTGGAAACACCATATATTTT. It encodes CASSHEDIIAGNTIYF. The chain couples TRBV7-6 to TRBJ1-3; the D gene is possibly TRBD1 (5 bases). Germline CDR1 and CDR2: SGHVS and FNYEAQ. The CDR3 sequence is 16 residues long. Trimming took off 5 bases at V and 2 bases at J, with 16 bases between the two ends.

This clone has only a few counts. The CDR3 protein is CASSPGTGGYEQYF. The CDR3 DNA sequence: TGTGCCAGCAGTCCCGGGACAGGGGGGTACGAGCAGTACTTC. The chain combines TRBV2 with TRBJ2-7; TRBD1 aligns across 11 bases. The V gene end was trimmed by 5 bases and the J gene end by 4 bases; junction bases not matched to a gene: 4. The CDR3 extends over 14 amino acids. Per the germline V gene, CDR1 is SNHLY and CDR2 is FYNNEI.

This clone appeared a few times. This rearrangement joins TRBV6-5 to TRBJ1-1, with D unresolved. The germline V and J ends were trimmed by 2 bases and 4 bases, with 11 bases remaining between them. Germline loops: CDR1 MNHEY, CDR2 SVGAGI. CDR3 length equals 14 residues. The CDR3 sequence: CASSYAGRGTEAFF. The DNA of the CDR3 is TGTGCCAGCAGTTACGCCGGCCGCGGCACTGAAGCTTTCTTT.